The 15 T cell receptor beta chains presented below share a single source sample, sequenced in a study of blood T cell repertoires in COVID-19. The data were produced by immunoSEQ multiplex PCR, yet TCRdb's version contains in-frame clones alone and is incomplete. The sample contains approximately 190,000 clones, about 86% of which appear only once. The sequencing input was PBMCs or T cells enriched from blood (not recorded which). These TCRs come from a man aged 35-49 years who had recovered from COVID-19.

The gene calls are TRBV14 and TRBJ1-4; no firm D call. Trimming cost V 4 bases and J 7 bases, with 16 bases left between them. CDR3 length: 15 residues. CDR1 and CDR2 from the germline V gene are SGHDN and FVKESK. CDR3 protein: CASSPRGGAGEKLFF. CDR3 nucleotides: TGTGCCAGCAGCCCACGCGGCGGAGCCGGTGAAAAACTGTTTTTT.

The chain joins TRBV2 to TRBJ2-1; no clear D. Trimming cost V 2 bases and J 4 bases, with 6 bases left between them. The CDR3 consists of 13 residues. CDR1 is SNHLY, CDR2 FYNNEI, per germline. The CDR3 nucleotides are TGTGCCAGCAGTGAAAACAGATACAATGAGCAGTTCTTC. It codes for CASSENRYNEQFF. The full variable domain, with the rest looked up from reference TRBV2 and TRBJ2-1, is EPEVTQTPSHQVTQMGQEVILRCVPISNHLYFYWYRQILGQKVEFLVSFYNNEISEKSEIFDDQFSVERPDGSNFTLKIRSTKLEDSAMYFCASSENRYNEQFFGPGTRLTVL.

The chain joins TRBV15 to TRBJ2-5, with D perhaps matching TRBD2 (5 bases). The germline V gene has CDR1 LNHNV and CDR2 YYDKDF (reference sequence). This CDR3 is built from 15 residues. Trimming removed 3 bases at V and 5 bases at J, with 16 bases between. The CDR3 sequence: CATSRESRGGETQYF. CDR3 DNA sequence: TGTGCCACCAGCAGGGAGAGCCGTGGCGGGGAGACCCAGTACTTC.

This rearrangement joins TRBV7-2 to TRBJ1-1; possibly TRBD1 for D (6 bases). The CDR3 has 14 residues. Germline-derived CDR1 and CDR2 are SGHTA and FQGNSA. The V and J ends lost 8 bases and 4 bases respectively, with 17 bases between them. The CDR3 reads CASFPTGIATEAFF. CDR3 sequence (DNA): TGTGCCAGCTTTCCTACAGGGATTGCCACTGAAGCTTTCTTT. The full variable domain, its missing parts supplied by reference TRBV7-2 and TRBJ1-1, is GAGVSQSPSNKVTEKGKDVELRCDPISGHTALYWYRQSLGQGLEFLIYFQGNSAPDKSGLPSDRFSAERTGGSVSTLTIQRTQQEDSAVYLCASFPTGIATEAFFGQGTRLTVV.

There are a few counts of this clone. The V call is TRBV5-5, the J call TRBJ1-2, with TRBD1 matching over 7 bases. CDR3 size: 15 residues. V dropped 5 bases and J dropped 2; count of bases not matched to a gene: 9. Germline assignment: CDR1 SGHKS and CDR2 YYEKEE (reference sequence). CDR3 in amino acids: CASSPRQGVNYGYTF. CDR3 nucleotide sequence: TGTGCCAGCAGTCCACGACAGGGTGTGAACTATGGCTACACCTTC.

The V and J genes are TRBV28 and TRBJ2-3; the match to TRBD1 covers 7 bases. With 6 bases clipped from V and 6 bases from J, the junction kept 18 bases outside the gene matches. The length of the CDR3 is 17 residues. Germline V gene sequence: CDR1 MDHEN, CDR2 SYDVKM. DNA of the CDR3: TGTGCCAGCAGCGGACAAGAGAAGAGGGGGCTGTGGGATACGCAGTATTTT. Residues: CASSGQEKRGLWDTQYF.

The rearrangement uses TRBV18 and TRBJ1-4, with D uncertain. CDR3 length: 13 amino acids. Germline V gene data show CDR1 as KGHSH and CDR2 as LQKENI. V lost 5 bases and J lost 8, with 12 bases in between. Written as DNA, the CDR3 is TGTGCCAGCTCAGGTTTGCGTAACGAAAAACTGTTTTTT. Protein sequence: CASSGLRNEKLFF.

The chain recombines TRBV5-1 with TRBJ1-1; no reliable D call. The CDR3 is 14 amino acids. Trimming left V 0 bases short and J 3 bases short, with 9 bases between. The germline V gene encodes CDR1 SGHRS and CDR2 YFSETQ. CDR3 nucleotides: TGCGCCAGCAGCTTGGGTCGGGGTGACACTGAAGCTTTCTTT. It translates to CASSLGRGDTEAFF.

The chain joins TRBV18 to TRBJ1-5, with TRBD1 as a possible D gene (6 bases). Germline V CDR1 and CDR2: KGHSH, LQKENI. The CDR3 consists of 18 residues. V was cut by 4 bases and J by 0 bases, with 19 bases left in between. The CDR3 reads CASSQRPQGPYSNQPQHF. CDR3 nucleotide sequence: TGTGCCAGCTCACAACGACCTCAGGGGCCGTATAGCAATCAGCCCCAGCATTTT.

This rearrangement joins TRBV7-9 to TRBJ1-2; TRBD1 might be the D (6 bases). The CDR3 is 14 residues long. CDR1 SEHNR and CDR2 FQNEAQ come from the germline V gene (reference sequence). V lost 5 bases and J 4 bases, leaving 14 bases between the germline ends. The chain's CDR3 is CASSPDRIGYGYTF. CDR3 nucleotides: TGTGCCAGCAGCCCCGACAGGATCGGCTATGGCTACACCTTC.

The genes are TRBV28 and TRBJ2-2; 8 positions match TRBD2. The CDR3 contains 16 residues. Per the germline V gene, CDR1 is MDHEN and CDR2 is SYDVKM. Losses at the gene ends were 1 base for V and 5 bases for J; bases not matched to a gene: 6. The CDR3 DNA sequence: TGTGCCAGCAGTTTATCCTTGGTAGCGGGAACCGGGGAGCTGTTTTTT. Amino acids: CASSLSLVAGTGELFF.

This chain uses TRBV4-2 with TRBJ1-4; the D gene is possibly TRBD1 (5 bases). The V gene's germline CDR1 is LGHNA and CDR2 YNFKEQ. The length of the CDR3 is 17 residues. The germline V and J ends were trimmed by 0 bases and 0 bases, with 11 bases remaining between them. This CDR3 is CASSQDQGLATNEKLFF. The CDR3 coding sequence is TGTGCCAGCAGCCAAGACCAGGGTTTGGCAACTAATGAAAAACTGTTTTTT.

The V gene is TRBV19, the J gene TRBJ2-3; D gene unclear. V lost 9 bases and J 0 bases, leaving 16 bases between the germline ends. Per germline, CDR1 LNHDA and CDR2 SQIVND (reference sequence). The CDR3 extends over 15 amino acids. Written as DNA, the CDR3 is TGTGCCAGCTCACCCCTCCTCGGGAGCACAGATACGCAGTATTTT. This sequence encodes CASSPLLGSTDTQYF.

The rearrangement uses TRBV27 and TRBJ2-7; D ambiguous. Germline assignment: CDR1 MNHEY and CDR2 SMNVEV (reference sequence). CDR3 size: 15 residues. V was cut by 2 bases and J by 0 bases, with 11 bases left in between. The CDR3 here is CASSLRSGFSYEQYF. Here the CDR3 DNA reads TGTGCCAGCAGTTTACGATCAGGTTTCTCCTACGAGCAGTACTTC.

The chain is built from TRBV28 and TRBJ1-5; TRBD1 might be the D (5 bases). The germline V gene encodes CDR1 MDHEN and CDR2 SYDVKM. Trimming took off 8 bases at V and 2 bases at J, with 22 bases between the two ends. The CDR3 totals 17 residues. Written as DNA, the CDR3 is TGTGCCAGCCGACCCTTCCGGGCCCCGGGGGGCAATCAGCCCCAGCATTTT. Its translation: CASRPFRAPGGNQPQHF.